The rows below give T cell receptor beta chains drawn from one sample of a study of blood T cell repertoires in COVID-19. This table comes from immunoSEQ multiplex PCR, and its TCRdb copy is limited to in-frame clones, with some not included. The data contain 150,000 to 200,000 clones, about nine tenths of them singletons. The sample consisted of PBMCs or T cells enriched from blood (not recorded which). The receptors shown here come from a woman younger than 30 who had recovered from COVID-19. The CDR3 runs from the conserved cysteine through the conserved F or W. D genes are given only for firm matches. Expanded clones are given a class, and other clones once, few, many or no size at all.

d_call j_call v_call cdr3_length clone_size cdr3_nt cdr3_aa
TRBD1 TRBJ1-2 TRBV7-9 15 - TGTGCCAGCAGCCGGGCGCAGGGGGGTAACTATGGCTACACCTTC CASSRAQGGNYGYTF
TRBD2 TRBJ2-1 TRBV7-9 15 - TGTGCCAGCAGCTTAGGGGCGGGAGGGCGGAATGAGCAGTTCTTC CASSLGAGGRNEQFF
- TRBJ1-6 TRBV27 17 - TGTGCCAGCAGTTTCATTCTCAGTGTAGGGGGGGCTTCACCCCTCCACTTT CASSFILSVGGASPLHF
- TRBJ1-1 TRBV7-3 14 - TGTGCCAGCAGCTTTGGCGCGGGCGGCACTGAAGCTTTCTTT CASSFGAGGTEAFF
TRBD1 TRBJ1-4 TRBV5-1 17 - TGCGCCAGCAGCCCGACAGGGGGACACTATAGGGGTGAAAAACTGTTTTTT CASSPTGGHYRGEKLFF
- TRBJ1-2 TRBV27 13 - TGTGCCAGCAGTGAGGGGGTTAACTATGGCTACACCTTC CASSEGVNYGYTF
- TRBJ1-1 TRBV6-5 14 - TGTGCCAGCAAAGACCGGACTGTCGGCACTGAAGCTTTCTTT CASKDRTVGTEAFF
TRBD1 TRBJ1-1 TRBV28 14 - TGTGCCAGCAGTTTAGACAGGACAGGGAGAGGGGCTTTCTTT CASSLDRTGRGAFF
TRBD1 TRBJ1-2 TRBV10-1 14 - TGCGCCAGCGGTGGGGGACAGGGGGAGGATGGCTACACCTTC CASGGGQGEDGYTF
TRBD2 TRBJ2-3 TRBV28 15 - TGTGCCAGCAGCACTAGCGGGAGGGCCACAGATACGCAGTATTTT CASSTSGRATDTQYF
- TRBJ2-7 TRBV19 13 - TGTGCCAGTAGTCAGACAGATCTCTACGAGCAGTACTTC CASSQTDLYEQYF
- TRBJ2-7 TRBV29-1 14 - TGCAGCGTTGTCAGGGGTATGGAGTTGGTCGAGCAGTACTTC CSVVRGMELVEQYF
TRBD1 TRBJ1-5 TRBV2 16 - TGTGCCAGCAGGGATGGGACAGTTCATAGCAATCAGCCCCAGCATTTT CASRDGTVHSNQPQHF
- TRBJ2-2 TRBV24-1 16 - TGTGCCACCAGTGCTAGCGGCAGGGGAATCGCCGGGGAGCTGTTTTTT CATSASGRGIAGELFF
- TRBJ2-2 TRBV5-4 15 - TGTGCCAGCAGCTTGGGGGGCAGTGTCACCGGGGAGCTGTTTTTT CASSLGGSVTGELFF
- TRBJ2-7 TRBV21-1 17 - TGTGCCAGCAGCAAAGCTTTTAGGACTAGCGGGAGTAACGAGCAGTACTTC CASSKAFRTSGSNEQYF
- TRBJ2-1 TRBV7-2 16 - TGTGCCAGCAGCTCCCCAGGCAGGGCAGGCTACAATGAGCAGTTCTTC CASSSPGRAGYNEQFF
TRBD1 TRBJ2-3 TRBV27 15 - TGTGCCAGCAGTAGACGGGACAGGGTTGCAGATACGCAGTATTTT CASSRRDRVADTQYF
TRBD2 TRBJ2-3 TRBV14 16 - TGTGCCAGCAGCCAACGACTAGCGGGAGACACAGATACGCAGTATTTT CASSQRLAGDTDTQYF
TRBD1 TRBJ1-4 TRBV19 15 - TGTGCCAGTAGTATAGGCGGGACAGATAATGAAAAACTGTTTTTT CASSIGGTDNEKLFF
TRBD1 TRBJ2-1 TRBV5-6 17 once TGTGCCAGCAGCTTGGGAGCGGACAGGGAGTATTACAATGAGCAGTTCTTC CASSLGADREYYNEQFF
- TRBJ1-6 TRBV30 13 - TGTGCCTGGAGCCCCGGCGGGGATAAACCCCTCCACTTT CAWSPGGDKPLHF
- TRBJ1-2 TRBV4-2 16 - TGTGCCAGCAGCCCCCGAGCACAGGGTGGTCCCCTTGGCTACACCTTC CASSPRAQGGPLGYTF
- TRBJ2-1 TRBV4-1 14 - TGCGCCAGCAGCCAAGTTAGCCGATACGATGAGCAGTTCTTC CASSQVSRYDEQFF
- TRBJ2-7 TRBV19 13 - TGTGCCAGCAAACCCTGGAACGAGGAAGAGCAGTACTTC CASKPWNEEEQYF
- TRBJ2-3 TRBV9 15 - TGTGCCAGCAGCGTAGAGTCGGACGAGCGGGATACGCAGTATTTT CASSVESDERDTQYF
- TRBJ1-2 TRBV19 13 - TGTGCCAGTGGGGTCTGGGGACTTAATGGCTACACCTTC CASGVWGLNGYTF
- TRBJ2-7 TRBV27 13 - TGTGCCAGCAGTTCGCGGGCCGGCTACGAGCAGTACTTC CASSSRAGYEQYF
- TRBJ1-4 TRBV12-5 16 once TGTGCTAGTGGTTTTAAGGCCCCAGGGACTAATGAAAAACTGTTTTTT CASGFKAPGTNEKLFF
- TRBJ2-7 TRBV29-1 11 - TGCAGCGTTTCCGTGCGACAGAAGCAGTACTTC CSVSVRQKQYF
TRBD1 TRBJ2-3 TRBV4-3 16 - TGCGCCAGCAGCCAAGATTCCGGACAGGGGGTAGATACGCAGTATTTT CASSQDSGQGVDTQYF
- TRBJ2-5 TRBV27 14 - TGTGCCAGCAGTTTCGCGGGAATTCAAGAGACCCAGTACTTC CASSFAGIQETQYF
TRBD2 TRBJ2-2 TRBV19 15 - TGTGCCAGTAGTTGGACTAGCGGGAACACCGGGGAGCTGTTTTTT CASSWTSGNTGELFF
TRBD1 TRBJ1-6 TRBV30 13 - TGTGCCTGGGCCCGACAGGGAAATTCACCCCTCCACTTT CAWARQGNSPLHF
- TRBJ2-7 TRBV29-1 11 - TGCAGCGCCGGACACGGCTACGAGCAGTACTTC CSAGHGYEQYF
TRBD1 TRBJ2-6 TRBV7-2 16 few TGTGCCAGCAGCTTGAGTACAGGGGCTGGGGCCAACGTCCTGACTTTC CASSLSTGAGANVLTF
- TRBJ2-5 TRBV19 17 - TGTGCCAGTAGTATCCCGGCGGGGACCGGTTTGGGGGAGACCCAGTACTTC CASSIPAGTGLGETQYF
- TRBJ2-1 TRBV2 16 - TGTGCCAGCAGTGGGGCGGGCGGAAGCTCCTACAATGAGCAGTTCTTC CASSGAGGSSYNEQFF
TRBD1 TRBJ1-1 TRBV7-9 15 - TGTGCCAGCAGCATAGAAACAGGGGTTTTATCCGAAGCTTTCTTT CASSIETGVLSEAFF
- TRBJ2-7 TRBV7-9 11 - TGTGCCAGCAGCTATACACACGAGCAGTACTTC CASSYTHEQYF
- TRBJ1-4 TRBV28 14 - TGTGCCAGCAATCTCAGGGGAATAGGCGAAAAACTGTTTTTT CASNLRGIGEKLFF
- TRBJ1-5 TRBV2 14 - TGTGCCAGCTCAGGCATCTATAGCAATCAGCCCCAGCATTTT CASSGIYSNQPQHF
TRBD1 TRBJ2-2 TRBV4-3 15 - TGCGCCAGCAGCCAGGGGACAGGGCACAACGGGGAGCTGTTTTTT CASSQGTGHNGELFF
TRBD1 TRBJ2-2 TRBV11-3 15 - TGTGCCAGCAGCCCGGGACAGCCGAACACCGGGGAGCTGTTTTTT CASSPGQPNTGELFF
- TRBJ1-1 TRBV7-9 14 - TGTGCCAGCAGCTTAGGACAGTGGAACACTGAAGCTTTCTTT CASSLGQWNTEAFF
TRBD1 TRBJ1-2 TRBV7-8 14 - TGTGCCAGCAGCTTTACGACAGGGCCCTATGGCTACACCTTC CASSFTTGPYGYTF
TRBD1 TRBJ1-5 TRBV11-3 19 - TGTGCCAGCAGCTCTCCGAGGGGGCGCGAATGTCATAGCAATCAGCCCCAGCATTTT CASSSPRGRECHSNQPQHF
- TRBJ2-2 TRBV28 14 once TGTGCCAGCAGTTTAGAGGGAGCAAGCGGGGAGCTGTTTTTT CASSLEGASGELFF
TRBD1 TRBJ2-3 TRBV9 16 - TGTGCCAGCAGCCCCCGGGACAGAACTAGCACAGATACGCAGTATTTT CASSPRDRTSTDTQYF
TRBD2 TRBJ2-7 TRBV7-7 15 - TGTGCTAGCAGCCAGGGACTAGCGGGGATCTACGAGCAGTACTTC CASSQGLAGIYEQYF
TRBD2 TRBJ2-3 TRBV18 15 many TGTGCCAGCTCACGTGGGAGGGAAGCCACAGATACGCAGTATTTT CASSRGREATDTQYF
- TRBJ2-1 TRBV30 15 - TGTGCCTGGAGTTCTGTGGGAAGGGGGTTCTTTGAGCAGTTCTTC CAWSSVGRGFFEQFF
- TRBJ1-2 TRBV2 13 - TGTGCCAGCAGTTATAGACAGGACTATGGCTACACCTTC CASSYRQDYGYTF
- TRBJ1-1 TRBV4-2 16 once TGTGCCAGCAGCCGAGCCGCGACAGGATCGAACACTGAAGCTTTCTTT CASSRAATGSNTEAFF
TRBD1 TRBJ1-5 TRBV28 14 - TGTGCCAGCAGCCTAACAGGGGGCGGTCAGCCCCAGCATTTT CASSLTGGGQPQHF
- TRBJ2-3 TRBV11-2 16 - TGTGCCAGCAGCTTAGATCGGGCGGGCCGCACAGATACGCAGTATTTT CASSLDRAGRTDTQYF